These 24 T cell receptor beta chains share one sample of origin, sequenced in a study of shared clonotypes between healthy human individuals. The naive CD8 population came from CD45RO-negative cells selected for CCR7, without terminally differentiated effector memory CD45RA+ cells. The table came from immunoSEQ multiplex PCR; TCRdb's copy has only in-frame clones and leaves some out. The table records approximately 2,200,000 clones, about 93% of them present only once. Sequenced sample: naive CD8+ T cells from PBMCs. The receptors stem from a man aged 18 to 29 in good health. Some clones in this sample may be carry-over from other donors' samples.

V gene TRBV5-6 combines with J gene TRBJ2-1; 9 nucleotides match TRBD1. This CDR3 is built from 14 residues. The V and J ends lost 2 bases and 9 bases, in that order; junction bases with no gene match: 6. Germline V gene lookup returns CDR1 SGHDT and CDR2 YYEEEE. In DNA form, the CDR3 reads TGTGCCAGCAGCTTACTACAGGGGGCTCTTGAGCAGTTCTTC. Its translation: CASSLLQGALEQFF.

The V and J genes are TRBV10-3 and TRBJ2-7; D remains ambiguous. Germline CDR1 reads ENHRY; CDR2 reads SYGVKD. The CDR3 sequence is 13 residues long. The ends were cut back, 6 bases at V and 2 bases at J, with 11 bases in the middle. CDR3 sequence: CAIRTALAYEQYF. The CDR3 DNA sequence: TGTGCCATCAGGACCGCGTTGGCCTACGAGCAGTACTTC.

The chain's CDR3 is CASSERYPGELFF. CDR3 bases: TGTGCCAGCAGTGAAAGATACCCCGGGGAGCTGTTTTTT. V is TRBV25-1 and J is TRBJ2-2; no clear D. The germline gives CDR1 MGHDK, CDR2 SYGVNS. CDR3 length equals 13 residues. With 2 bases removed from V and 6 bases from J, the gap between germline ends came to 7 bases.

As to this clone: The identical CDR3 is also encoded by other nucleotide sequences in the sample. The chain links TRBV27 to TRBJ2-7, with a tentative D call TRBD2 (5 bases). Germline CDR1 MNHEY, CDR2 SMNVEV (reference sequence). V was shortened by 5 bases and J by 3 bases, with 8 bases between the two germline ends. The CDR3 totals 12 residues. CDR3 nucleotide sequence: TGTGCCAGCAGTCCCGGGGACTACGAGCAGTACTTC. Protein product: CASSPGDYEQYF.

Regarding this clone: Other DNA variants within this sample encode the same CDR3. This chain joins TRBV19 and TRBJ1-1, with D perhaps TRBD1 (5 bases). This CDR3 has 13 amino acids. The V end lost 6 bases, the J end lost 0 bases, and 8 bases lay between the germline ends. Per the germline V gene, CDR1 is LNHDA and CDR2 is SQIVND (reference sequence). The DNA of the CDR3 is TGTGCCAGTAGGGGGACGGTGAACACTGAAGCTTTCTTT. The encoded protein is CASRGTVNTEAFF.

The chain has TRBV30 and TRBJ2-7; D not certain. Germline lookup yields CDR1 GTSNPN and CDR2 SVGIG (reference sequence). The CDR3 runs to 14 residues. V was shortened by 4 bases and J by 2 bases, with 15 bases between the two germline ends. DNA for the CDR3: TGTGCCTGGAATTTCGGATCCCTCACCTACGAGCAGTACTTC. This codes for CAWNFGSLTYEQYF.

The chain links TRBV18 to TRBJ2-2; TRBD1 or TRBD2 may be the D gene (5 bases each). This CDR3 is built from 16 residues. CDR1 is KGHSH and CDR2 is LQKENI in the germline V gene. V was shortened by 3 bases and J by 5 bases, with 16 bases between the two germline ends. CDR3 bases: TGTGCCAGCTCACCGAGATCAGGGAGAGAAACCGGGGAGCTGTTTTTT. The encoded protein is CASSPRSGRETGELFF.

V is TRBV9 and J is TRBJ2-7, with 10 bases identical to TRBD1. CDR1 is SGDLS, CDR2 YYNGEE, per germline. CDR3 size: 17 residues. J lost 5 bases, V lost 4 bases, and 15 bases had no gene match. CDR3 loop: CASSTRATGTGVHEQYF. CDR3 coding DNA: TGTGCCAGCAGCACTCGAGCTACCGGGACAGGGGTCCACGAGCAGTACTTC.

The rearrangement links TRBV19 to TRBJ1-1; the match to TRBD1 covers 8 bases. The germline V gene encodes CDR1 LNHDA and CDR2 SQIVND (reference sequence). The CDR3 extends over 13 amino acids. The V segment lost 10 bases and the J segment 2 bases; nucleotides outside the gene matches: 6. CDR3 sequence: CATNQGANTEAFF. CDR3 DNA: TGTGCCACTAACCAGGGGGCCAACACTGAAGCTTTCTTT.

The chain joins TRBV5-5 to TRBJ1-1; D unresolved. Deletions cut 0 bases from V and 3 bases from J, with 6 bases between. The germline V gene has CDR1 SGHKS and CDR2 YYEKEE (reference sequence). CDR3 size: 13 residues. The CDR3: CASSLALDTEAFF. In nucleotides, the CDR3 is TGTGCCAGCAGCTTGGCCCTTGACACTGAAGCTTTCTTT.

J is TRBJ1-2 and V is TRBV28; 9 nucleotides line up with TRBD1. Germline V gene data show CDR1 as MDHEN and CDR2 as SYDVKM. CDR3 size: 14 residues. V dropped 5 bases and J dropped 8; count of bases not matched to a gene: 9. The CDR3 DNA is TGTGCCAGCAGTCCCGACAGGGGGATGAAGGGCTACACCTTC. It translates to CASSPDRGMKGYTF.

This chain links TRBV7-9 with TRBJ1-1; D may be TRBD1 (6 bases). The CDR3 has 13 amino acids. CDR1 and CDR2 from the germline V gene are SEHNR and FQNEAQ (reference sequence). Trimming stripped 5 bases from V and 6 bases from J, with 13 bases between. CDR3: CASSPKGGPEAFF. Written as DNA, the CDR3 is TGTGCCAGCAGCCCAAAAGGGGGTCCTGAAGCTTTCTTT.

This sequence joins TRBV2 and TRBJ1-2; D gene ambiguous. Trimming took 8 bases from V and 2 from J, leaving 15 bases between them. CDR3 length: 14 amino acids. CDR1 and CDR2 from the germline V gene are SNHLY and FYNNEI. CDR3 coding DNA: TGTGCCAGCTCGGACGTAGGGAGAAACTATGGCTACACCTTC. Residues: CASSDVGRNYGYTF.

This chain connects TRBV5-3 to TRBJ2-1, with TRBD2 matching 10 bases. TRBV5-3 is an ORF; its function is uncertain. V lost 4 bases, J lost 8 bases, and 9 bases stayed unmatched. The CDR3 runs to 15 residues. The CDR3 spells CARSEREGPTDEQFF. The CDR3 region has the DNA TGTGCCAGAAGCGAGCGGGAGGGCCCAACGGATGAGCAGTTCTTC.

The chain links TRBV27 to TRBJ2-7; 7 bases map to TRBD2. From germline, CDR1 is MNHEY and CDR2 SMNVEV (reference sequence). This CDR3 region has 15 residues. After removal of 5 bases from V and 4 bases from J, the junction contained 11 bases not matched to a gene. CDR3 sequence reads: CASSLSGTGLYEQYF. CDR3 coding DNA: TGTGCCAGCAGTCTAAGCGGGACCGGCCTATACGAGCAGTACTTC.

The chain joins TRBV5-8 to TRBJ2-7; 7 bases align to TRBD1. Germline CDR1 reads SGHTS; CDR2 reads YDEGEE. The CDR3 extends over 17 amino acids. The V segment lost 3 bases and the J segment 5 bases; nucleotides outside the gene matches: 17. CDR3: CASSSGTESSPNHEQYF. CDR3 nucleotides: TGTGCCAGCAGCTCCGGGACAGAATCCTCCCCGAACCACGAGCAGTACTTC.

The V gene is TRBV7-9, the J gene TRBJ2-1; no definite D call. This CDR3 comprises 15 residues. Germline V gene sequence: CDR1 SEHNR, CDR2 FQNEAQ (reference sequence). The V and J ends lost 5 bases and 5 bases respectively, with 16 bases between them. CDR3 loop: CASSPSAGLDNEQFF. The CDR3 DNA follows: TGTGCCAGCAGCCCCTCCGCAGGTCTGGACAATGAGCAGTTCTTC.

As for this clone: Other DNA sequences within the sample encode an identical CDR3. As DNA, the CDR3 is TGTGCCAGCAGTTACCCCGAGGGGGAGACCCAGTACTTC. Translated: CASSYPEGETQYF. This chain links TRBV6-5 with TRBJ2-5; D may correspond to TRBD1 or TRBD2 (5 bases each). CDR3 length equals 13 residues. Germline V gene lookup returns CDR1 MNHEY and CDR2 SVGAGI. Trimming removed 2 bases at V and 5 bases at J, with 9 bases between.

The chain links TRBV28 to TRBJ2-7; a weak D match, TRBD1 (6 bases). CDR3 length: 16 residues. V was shortened by 5 bases and J by 0 bases, with 17 bases between the two germline ends. CDR1 is MDHEN, CDR2 SYDVKM, per germline. CDR3 in amino acids: CASSPPRGQSSYEQYF. CDR3 nucleotides: TGTGCCAGCAGTCCCCCGCGCGGACAGAGCTCCTACGAGCAGTACTTC. Supplemented by reference TRBV28 and TRBJ2-7, the full variable domain reads DVKVTQSSRYLVKRTGEKVFLECVQDMDHENMFWYRQDPGLGLRLIYFSYDVKMKEKGDIPEGYSVSREKKERFSLILESASTNQTSMYLCASSPPRGQSSYEQYFGPGTRLTVT.

The gene calls are TRBV5-1 and TRBJ2-7; 12 nucleotides line up with TRBD1. Per the germline V gene, CDR1 is SGHRS and CDR2 is YFSETQ. Losses at the gene ends were 4 bases for V and 2 bases for J; bases not matched to a gene: 19. This CDR3 spans 20 amino acids. The CDR3 DNA follows: TGCGCCAGCAGCAACGTCACCGGGACAGGGGGCAGCGGGACCACCTACGAGCAGTACTTC. This translates into CASSNVTGTGGSGTTYEQYF.

The V and J genes are TRBV28 and TRBJ2-7; D possibly corresponds to TRBD1 (6 bases). There are 14 residues in the CDR3. Looked up from germline, CDR1 is MDHEN and CDR2 is SYDVKM. Trimming shortened V by 7 bases and J by 4 bases, and 17 bases separated the two germline ends. DNA of the CDR3: TGTGCCAGCACCAGGGACACCATTAGGTACGAGCAGTACTTC. Amino acids: CASTRDTIRYEQYF.

Of note for this clone: At the DNA level, this CDR3 is encoded by other sequences in the same sample as well. The V call is TRBV7-9, the J call TRBJ1-2; D unclear. The CDR3 is made up of 14 amino acids. V lost 3 bases to trimming and J lost 3 bases, with 11 bases between them. Germline V gives CDR1 SEHNR, CDR2 FQNEAQ (reference sequence). For the CDR3, the DNA is TGTGCCAGCAGCTTGAGGGAGGGCGACTATGGCTACACCTTC. Translation: CASSLREGDYGYTF.

This clone was seen just once. This sample includes further DNA sequences coding for the same CDR3. The CDR3 bases are TGTGCCAGCAGTTTCGGGGGGGAGGAGTTCTTC. Amino acid sequence: CASSFGGEEFF. V gene TRBV27 combines with J gene TRBJ2-1; 8 bases line up with TRBD2. V dropped 3 bases and J dropped 14; count of bases not matched to a gene: 3. Germline V gives CDR1 MNHEY, CDR2 SMNVEV (reference sequence). This CDR3 has 11 amino acids.

The J gene is TRBJ1-1, the V gene TRBV13; D gene unclear. Trimming pared 1 base from V and 0 bases from J, leaving 9 bases between. The CDR3 runs 15 residues. The germline V gene encodes CDR1 PRHDT and CDR2 FYEKMQ (reference sequence). The CDR3 reads CASSLERALNTEAFF. In DNA form, the CDR3 reads TGTGCCAGCAGCTTAGAGCGGGCGCTGAACACTGAAGCTTTCTTT.